The TCR beta chain under discussion was sequenced for a study of blood T cells in healthy people across ages. CDR1 and CDR2 from the germline V gene are DFQATT and SNEGSKA (reference sequence). V was pared by 1 base and J by 6 bases, with 10 bases between. The CDR3 spans 13 residues. Then a second PCR, running about 7 to 11 cycles, was carried out with a sample-barcoded 5' primer and a J-beta primer mix. TCRdb recomputed calls from the 5' RACE reads with MiXCR, one row per CDR3 protein. The data hold 600,000 to 1,000,000 distinct CDR3 sequences, with around 25% observed a single time. In terms of origin and age, donors were healthy Caucasian individuals from Russia aged 6 to 90. A minimum of 6 million PBMCs was isolated per sample. This clonotype was seen a few times. The same sample was also studied in work on T cells of mothers and their children.

This chain connects TRBV20-1 to TRBJ1-5; D is ambiguous. Sequences were obtained from blood. This clonotype originated in a boy under 18 in good health. The CDR3 bases are TGCAGTGCTAGAGGATTTGAGGTTCAGCCCCAGCATTTT. Translated: CSARGFEVQPQHF.